The clone carrying this T cell receptor (beta chain) has more than one count but fewer than ten. Using its own MiXCR run on the RT-PCR reads, TCRdb lists one record per CDR3 protein. The repertoire holds 500,000 to 600,000 distinct CDR3 sequences, with 11% as singletons. The data belong to a study of response to subunit inactivated influenza vaccine. CDR3 size: 14 residues. Germline V lookup: CDR1 SGHRS, CDR2 YFSETQ. Trimming left V 4 bases short and J 1 base short, with 12 bases between. The sample also formed part of further work on T cells expressing NK-cell markers. As that report states: Making the TCR beta cDNA relied on 5'RACE template switching with UMIs.

The sequence derives from a man between 50 and 59 years old who received an inactivated influenza vaccine. The sequencing here drew on PBMCs from blood, taken on the day of vaccination. The chain has TRBV5-1 and TRBJ2-7, with a tentative D call TRBD1 (6 bases). CDR3 DNA: TGCGCCAGCAGCGAAGCTACAGGGTCCTACGAGCAGTACTTC. Its translation is CASSEATGSYEQYF.